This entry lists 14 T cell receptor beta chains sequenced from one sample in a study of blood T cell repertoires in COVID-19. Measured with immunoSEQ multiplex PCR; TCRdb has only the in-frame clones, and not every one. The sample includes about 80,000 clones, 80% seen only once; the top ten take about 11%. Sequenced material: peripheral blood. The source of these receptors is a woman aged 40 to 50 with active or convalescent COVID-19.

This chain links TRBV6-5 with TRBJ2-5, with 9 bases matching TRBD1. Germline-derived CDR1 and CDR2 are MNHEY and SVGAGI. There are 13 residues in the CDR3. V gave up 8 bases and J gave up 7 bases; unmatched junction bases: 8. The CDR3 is CASSPGTGRTQYF. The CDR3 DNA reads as TGTGCCAGCTCCCCTGGGACAGGGCGGACCCAGTACTTC.

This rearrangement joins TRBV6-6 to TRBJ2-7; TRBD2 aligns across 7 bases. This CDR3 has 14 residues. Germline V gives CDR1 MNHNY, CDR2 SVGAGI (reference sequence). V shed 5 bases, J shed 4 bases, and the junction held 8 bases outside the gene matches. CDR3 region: CASSTGLEPYEQYF. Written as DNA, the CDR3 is TGTGCCAGCAGTACCGGACTAGAACCTTACGAGCAGTACTTC.

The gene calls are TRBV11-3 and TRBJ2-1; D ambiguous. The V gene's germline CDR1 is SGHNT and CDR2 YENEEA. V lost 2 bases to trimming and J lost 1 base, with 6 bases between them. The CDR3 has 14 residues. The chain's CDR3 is CASSLIDSYNEQFF. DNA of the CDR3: TGTGCCAGCAGCTTAATAGATTCCTACAATGAGCAGTTCTTC.

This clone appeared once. CDR3 nucleotides: TGTGCCAGCAGCGTAGGGACAGGGCCCCCGAACACTGAAGCTTTCTTT. It codes for CASSVGTGPPNTEAFF. The chain links TRBV9 to TRBJ1-1; TRBD1 agrees at 8 bases. Germline V gene sequence: CDR1 SGDLS, CDR2 YYNGEE. This CDR3 spans 16 amino acids. J was trimmed by 1 base and V by 0 bases; bases with no gene match: 5.

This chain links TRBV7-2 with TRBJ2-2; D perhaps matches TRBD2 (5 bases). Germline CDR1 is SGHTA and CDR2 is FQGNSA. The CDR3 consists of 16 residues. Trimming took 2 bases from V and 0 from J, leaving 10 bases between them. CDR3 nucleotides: TGTGCCAGCAGCTTATTTCTAGCCTCGAACACCGGGGAGCTGTTTTTT. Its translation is CASSLFLASNTGELFF.

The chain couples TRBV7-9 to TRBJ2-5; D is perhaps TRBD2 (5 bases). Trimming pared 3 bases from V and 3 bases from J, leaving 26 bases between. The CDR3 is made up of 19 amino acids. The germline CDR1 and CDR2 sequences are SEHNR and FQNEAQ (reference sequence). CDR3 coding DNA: TGTGCCAGCAGCTTTCCGGTGGTAGGGCCCAGGCCGACTAAAGAGACCCAGTACTTC. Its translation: CASSFPVVGPRPTKETQYF.

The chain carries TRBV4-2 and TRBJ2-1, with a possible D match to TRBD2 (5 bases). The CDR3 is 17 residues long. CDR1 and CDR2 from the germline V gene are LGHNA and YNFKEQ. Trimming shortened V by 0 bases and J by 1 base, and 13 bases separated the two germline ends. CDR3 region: CASSQEWRVTSYNEQFF. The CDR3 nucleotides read TGTGCCAGCAGCCAAGAATGGCGGGTAACGTCCTACAATGAGCAGTTCTTC.

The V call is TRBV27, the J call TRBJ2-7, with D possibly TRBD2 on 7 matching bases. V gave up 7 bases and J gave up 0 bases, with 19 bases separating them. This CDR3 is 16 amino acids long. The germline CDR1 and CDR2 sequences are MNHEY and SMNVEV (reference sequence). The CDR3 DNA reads TGTGCCAGCAAGGGGGGGCCCCCGGCCCTCTCCTACGAGCAGTACTTC. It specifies CASKGGPPALSYEQYF.

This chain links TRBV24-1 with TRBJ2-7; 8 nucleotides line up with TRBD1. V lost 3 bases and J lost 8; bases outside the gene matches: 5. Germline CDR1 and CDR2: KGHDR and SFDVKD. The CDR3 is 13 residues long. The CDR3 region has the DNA TGTGCCACCAGTGATATTCGACAGGGGAAGCAGTACTTC. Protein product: CATSDIRQGKQYF.

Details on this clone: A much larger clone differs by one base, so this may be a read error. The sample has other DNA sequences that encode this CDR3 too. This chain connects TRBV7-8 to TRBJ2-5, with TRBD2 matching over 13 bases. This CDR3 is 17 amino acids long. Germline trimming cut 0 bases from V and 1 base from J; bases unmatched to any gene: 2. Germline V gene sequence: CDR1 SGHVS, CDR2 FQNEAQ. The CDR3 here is CASSLAGLAGVQETQYF. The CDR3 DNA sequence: TGTGCCAGCAGCTTAGCAGGACTAGCGGGGGTCCAAGAGACCCAGTACTTC.

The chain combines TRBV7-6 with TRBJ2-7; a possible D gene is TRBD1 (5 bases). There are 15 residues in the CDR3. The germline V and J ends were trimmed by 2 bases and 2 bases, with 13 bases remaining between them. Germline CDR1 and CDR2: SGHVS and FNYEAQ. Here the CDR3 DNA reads TGTGCCAGCAGCTTACTCAGGGCTAAAACCTACGAGCAGTACTTC. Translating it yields CASSLLRAKTYEQYF.

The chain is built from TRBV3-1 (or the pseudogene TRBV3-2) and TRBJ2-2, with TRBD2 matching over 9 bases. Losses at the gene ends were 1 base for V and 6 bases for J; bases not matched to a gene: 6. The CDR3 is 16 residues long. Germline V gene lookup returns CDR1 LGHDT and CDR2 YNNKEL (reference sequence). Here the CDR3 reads CASSQGGSGSAGELFF. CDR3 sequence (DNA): TGTGCCAGCAGCCAAGGGGGTAGCGGGAGTGCCGGGGAGCTGTTTTTT.

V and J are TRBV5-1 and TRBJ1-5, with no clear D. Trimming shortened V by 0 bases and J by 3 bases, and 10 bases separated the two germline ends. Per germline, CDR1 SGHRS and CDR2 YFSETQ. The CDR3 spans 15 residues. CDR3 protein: CASSLAGRDNQPQHF. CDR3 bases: TGCGCCAGCAGCTTGGCTGGCCGGGACAATCAGCCCCAGCATTTT.

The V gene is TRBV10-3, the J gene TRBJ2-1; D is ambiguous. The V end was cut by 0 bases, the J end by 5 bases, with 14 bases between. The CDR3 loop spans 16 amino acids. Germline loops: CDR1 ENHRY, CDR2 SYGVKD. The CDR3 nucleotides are TGTGCCATCAGTGAGTCCGTGGTCTTACGGGACAATGAGCAGTTCTTC. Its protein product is CAISESVVLRDNEQFF.